These 15 T cell receptor beta chains came from one sample sequenced in a study of cytomegalovirus exposure and HLA in healthy donors (dated by TCRdb to about 2017). Library prep was done by the immunoSEQ multiplex PCR assay. For the multiplex PCR, a mixture combining 60 forward primers for TCR Vbeta segments and 13 reverse primers for TCR Jbeta segments was used. TCRdb took over this immuneACCESS table, retaining in-frame rearrangements with V and J assigned. Such tables are incomplete; in checked studies, under half of the missing clones stem from an unresolved V gene, and the remainder is unexplained. This sample comprises tens of thousands of clones, approximately 74% of them detected only once. The ten most abundant clones make up around 6.4% of the sample. Sequences were obtained from PBMCs. These TCRs come from a woman aged 45-59 years in good health and CMV-seropositive.

To note about this clone: The junction departs from the called germline gene at one end, perhaps through a read error. The rearrangement uses TRBV4-1 and TRBJ2-1, with 13 bases aligning to TRBD2. The V gene's germline CDR1 is MGHRA and CDR2 YSYEKL. The CDR3 is 14 residues long. The DNA of the CDR3 is TGCGCTAGCAGAGGACTAGCGGGAGACAATGAGCAGTTCTTC. Translating gives CASRGLAGDNEQFF.

In this sample, this clone turned up a few times. The V gene is TRBV30, the J gene TRBJ2-5; 9 positions match TRBD1. The DNA end is more similar to TRBJ2-7, so the J call may be wrong. This CDR3 contains 14 residues. Germline V lookup: CDR1 GTSNPN, CDR2 SVGIG (reference sequence). The CDR3 nucleotides read TGTGCCTGGAGCCTCAGCTGGACAGGGGACGAGCAGTACTTC. Protein: CAWSLSWTGDEQYF.

The gene calls are TRBV2 and TRBJ2-2; 7 bases line up with TRBD2. The CDR3 spans 13 residues. CDR1 and CDR2 from the germline V gene are SNHLY and FYNNEI. Unmatched junction bases numbered 1, after V lost 8 bases and J lost 1 base. The CDR3 nucleotides are TGTGCCAGCGGGAGGGAGAACACCGGGGAGCTGTTTTTT. This codes for CASGRENTGELFF.

This chain connects TRBV19 to TRBJ2-3; D unclear. Germline V gene lookup returns CDR1 LNHDA and CDR2 SQIVND (reference sequence). This CDR3 comprises 12 residues. V lost 7 bases, J lost 3 bases, and 8 bases lay in between. The CDR3 here is CASKSRTDTQYF. DNA of the CDR3: TGTGCCAGTAAATCCAGGACAGATACGCAGTATTTT.

The chain employs TRBV4-2 and TRBJ2-5; TRBD2 aligns across 8 bases. The trim removed 2 bases at V and 5 bases at J, leaving 19 bases unmatched. Germline V CDR1 and CDR2: LGHNA, YNFKEQ. This CDR3 is 19 amino acids long. The CDR3 DNA follows: TGTGCCAGCAGCCAACAGAGACGCGGGAGGATCCCGTCGGTGGAGACCCAGTACTTC. Its translation: CASSQQRRGRIPSVETQYF.

The rearrangement joins TRBV30 to TRBJ2-5; D uncertain. Per the germline V gene, CDR1 is GTSNPN and CDR2 is SVGIG (reference sequence). Trimming pared 1 base from V and 2 bases from J, leaving 8 bases between. The CDR3 runs 13 residues. CDR3 coding DNA: TGTGCCTGGAGTGGGTCCCTACAAGAGACCCAGTACTTC. Translation: CAWSGSLQETQYF.

The V and J genes are TRBV7-8 and TRBJ2-1; TRBD2 matches at 9 bases. Germline V CDR1 and CDR2: SGHVS, FQNEAQ. V lost 3 bases and J lost 4; bases outside the gene matches: 1. The CDR3 spans 14 residues. The chain's CDR3 is CASSFLAGYNEQFF. The CDR3, as DNA: TGTGCCAGCAGCTTCCTAGCGGGGTACAATGAGCAGTTCTTC.

This clone was observed a few times. Its ends do not fully match the called genes, so a read error is possible. The J gene is TRBJ2-5, the V gene TRBV7-7, with 9 nucleotides matching TRBD1. CDR3 length equals 14 residues. Germline CDR1 SSHAT, CDR2 FNYEAQ (reference sequence). The CDR3 nucleotides are TGTGCTAGCAGCTTAGGGACAGGGTTGGAGACCCAGTACTTC. It codes for CASSLGTGLETQYF.

This rearrangement joins TRBV11-2 to TRBJ2-1, with TRBD2 matching 11 bases. This CDR3 is built from 15 residues. V shed 5 bases, J shed 6 bases, and the junction held 6 bases outside the gene matches. Germline V CDR1 and CDR2: SGHAT, FQNNGV. CDR3 in amino acids: CASSVSGRVRNEQFF. For the CDR3, the DNA is TGTGCCAGCAGCGTTAGCGGGAGGGTACGCAATGAGCAGTTCTTC.

The chain couples TRBV19 to TRBJ2-3; no definite D call. Per the germline V gene, CDR1 is LNHDA and CDR2 is SQIVND (reference sequence). Deletions cut 1 base from V and 3 bases from J, with 8 bases between. The length of the CDR3 is 14 residues. CDR3 sequence: CASSIGQSTDTQYF. The CDR3 DNA reads as TGTGCCAGTAGTATAGGCCAGTCGACAGATACGCAGTATTTT.

The chain combines TRBV5-4 with TRBJ2-3; D is perhaps TRBD2 (5 bases). This CDR3 has 15 amino acids. Between the trimmed V and J ends, which lost 2 bases and 2 bases, there was a span of 12 bases. The germline gives CDR1 SGHNT, CDR2 YYREEE (reference sequence). The CDR3 loop reads CASSLRETDTDTQYF. DNA of the CDR3: TGTGCCAGCAGCTTAAGGGAGACGGACACAGATACGCAGTATTTT.

The chain is built from TRBV15 and TRBJ2-3; 7 bases agree with TRBD2. The V segment lost 3 bases and the J segment 0 bases; nucleotides outside the gene matches: 9. The germline V gene has CDR1 LNHNV and CDR2 YYDKDF (reference sequence). This CDR3 is built from 17 residues. The CDR3 DNA reads as TGTGCCACCAGCAGGGAATCAACTAGCGCAAGCACAGATACGCAGTATTTT. This gives the protein CATSRESTSASTDTQYF.

This clone was recorded a few times. The V call is TRBV10-3, the J call TRBJ2-3, with TRBD2 identical over 8 bases. There are 15 residues in the CDR3. Per the germline V gene, CDR1 is ENHRY and CDR2 is SYGVKD. V lost 2 bases and J lost 0; bases outside the gene matches: 1. The CDR3, as DNA: TGTGCCATCAGTGAGGGCGGGAGGAGCACAGATACGCAGTATTTT. Encoded protein: CAISEGGRSTDTQYF.

The chain employs TRBV29-1 and TRBJ2-7, with 7 nucleotides matching TRBD1. J gave up 6 bases and V 6 bases, and 5 bases lay outside the gene matches. This CDR3 comprises 11 residues. Germline assignment: CDR1 SQVTM and CDR2 ANQGSEA. CDR3 amino acids: CSVRTGSEQYF. CDR3 sequence (DNA): TGCAGCGTCAGGACAGGCTCCGAGCAGTACTTC.

V and J are TRBV18 and TRBJ1-5, with TRBD1 matching 11 bases. Trimming cost V 3 bases and J 6 bases; bases outside gene matches: 4. The CDR3 contains 15 residues. Germline CDR1 is KGHSH and CDR2 is LQKENI. The CDR3 spells CASSPGQGAGQPQHF. For the CDR3, the DNA is TGTGCCAGCTCACCCGGACAGGGGGCAGGTCAGCCCCAGCATTTT.